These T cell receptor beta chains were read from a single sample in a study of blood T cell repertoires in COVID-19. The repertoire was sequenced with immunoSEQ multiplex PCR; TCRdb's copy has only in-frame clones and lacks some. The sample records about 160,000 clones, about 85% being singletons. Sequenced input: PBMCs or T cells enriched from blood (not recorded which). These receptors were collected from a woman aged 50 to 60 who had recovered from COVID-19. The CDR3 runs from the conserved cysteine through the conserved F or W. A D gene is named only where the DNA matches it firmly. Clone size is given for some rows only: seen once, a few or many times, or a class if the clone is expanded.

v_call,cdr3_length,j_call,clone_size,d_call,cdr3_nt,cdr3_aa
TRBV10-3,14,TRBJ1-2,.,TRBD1,TGTGCCATCAGTCGTGGCTCAGGGGGTCCTGGCTACACCTTC,CAISRGSGGPGYTF
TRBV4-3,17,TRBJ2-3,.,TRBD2,TGCGCCAGCAGCCAAGATTTTCGGGCGGGAGGAGTAGATACGCAGTATTTT,CASSQDFRAGGVDTQYF
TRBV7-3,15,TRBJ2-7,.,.,TGTGCCAGCAGCTTCTCGACTGCTCTTTTCGGCGAGCAGTACTTC,CASSFSTALFGEQYF
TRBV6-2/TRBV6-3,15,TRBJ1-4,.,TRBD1,TGTGCCAGCAGCAACCCGACAGGGTTTGATGAAAAACTGTTTTTT,CASSNPTGFDEKLFF
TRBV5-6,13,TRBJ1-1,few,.,TGTGCCAGCAGCTTGTCAAGGGGGACTGAAGCTTTCTTT,CASSLSRGTEAFF
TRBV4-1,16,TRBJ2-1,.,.,TGCGCCAGCAGCCAGGGGGCTTCGGGCTCCTACAATGAGCAGTTCTTC,CASSQGASGSYNEQFF
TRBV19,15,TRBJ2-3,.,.,TGTGCCAGTAGTGCGCGACAGTCTCACGCAGATACGCAGTATTTT,CASSARQSHADTQYF
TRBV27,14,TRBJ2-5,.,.,TGTGCCAGCAGTTTAGGGGGGGCAACAGAGACCCAGTACTTC,CASSLGGATETQYF
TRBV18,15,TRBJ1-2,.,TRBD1,TGTGCCAGCTCACTAACCGGGACAGAGAACTATGGCTACACCTTC,CASSLTGTENYGYTF
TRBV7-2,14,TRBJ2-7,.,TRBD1,TGTGCCAGCAGCTCCATTGGGACAGTCTACGAGCAGTACTTC,CASSSIGTVYEQYF
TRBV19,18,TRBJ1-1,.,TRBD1,TGTGCCAGTACCCGGGACAGGGGGCGGGTGGTCCCGGTCACTGAAGCTTTCTTT,CASTRDRGRVVPVTEAFF
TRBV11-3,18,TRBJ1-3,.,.,TGTGCCAGCAGCTTAGGGGCAGAGCTCGGGACAAATCGGCACACCATATATTTT,CASSLGAELGTNRHTIYF
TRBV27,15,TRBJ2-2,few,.,TGTGCCAGCAGTACCTCTGGACAGCCGACCGGGGAGCTGTTTTTT,CASSTSGQPTGELFF
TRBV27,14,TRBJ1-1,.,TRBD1,TGTGCCAGCAGTCGCAAGGGGGCCCTTTATGAAGCTTTCTTT,CASSRKGALYEAFF
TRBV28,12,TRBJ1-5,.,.,TGTGCCAGCAGGACCGCGGGTCAGCCCCAGCATTTT,CASRTAGQPQHF
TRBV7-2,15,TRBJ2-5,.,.,TGTGCCAGCAGCTTAGCGGGGGCCCCCCAAGAGACCCAGTACTTC,CASSLAGAPQETQYF
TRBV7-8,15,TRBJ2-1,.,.,TGTGCCAGCAGCTCGGCGGGAAAAAACTACAATGAGCAGTTCTTC,CASSSAGKNYNEQFF
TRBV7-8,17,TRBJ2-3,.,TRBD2,TGTGCCAGCAGCGTGAGCGGGGGGGCCGGTCGAGCAGATACGCAGTATTTT,CASSVSGGAGRADTQYF
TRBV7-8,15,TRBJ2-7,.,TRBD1,TGTGCCAGCAGCTTAGCGGACAGGGGAGTCTACGAGCAGTACTTC,CASSLADRGVYEQYF
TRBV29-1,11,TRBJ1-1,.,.,TGCAGCGTTACCCTTACTCAGGGGGCTTTCTTT,CSVTLTQGAFF
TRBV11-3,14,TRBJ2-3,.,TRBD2,TGTGCCAGCAGCGTCACTAGCGGGGGGGAGACGCAGTATTTT,CASSVTSGGETQYF
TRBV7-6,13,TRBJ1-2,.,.,TGTGCCAGCAGCTTAGAACAGGGCCTAGGCTACACCTTC,CASSLEQGLGYTF
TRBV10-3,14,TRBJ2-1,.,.,TGTGCCATCAGTCTAAAGACAGACTACAATGAGCAGTTCTTC,CAISLKTDYNEQFF
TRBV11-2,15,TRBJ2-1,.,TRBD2,TGTGCCAGCAGGGGAGCGGGAGGCTTAGGCCATGAGCAGTTCTTC,CASRGAGGLGHEQFF
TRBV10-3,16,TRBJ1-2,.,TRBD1,TGTGCCATCAGTGAGTCAAGGACAGGGGGCGAGGGTGGCTACACCTTC,CAISESRTGGEGGYTF
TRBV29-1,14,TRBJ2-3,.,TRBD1,TGCAGCGTGGGGGGACAGGATAACACAGATACGCAGTATTTT,CSVGGQDNTDTQYF
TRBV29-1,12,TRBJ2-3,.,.,TGCAGCTTTTCCCAGGGAACAGATACGCAGTATTTT,CSFSQGTDTQYF
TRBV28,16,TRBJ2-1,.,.,TGTGCCAGCAGTTTAGGGGGCGGAAGCTCCTACAATGAGCAGTTCTTC,CASSLGGGSSYNEQFF
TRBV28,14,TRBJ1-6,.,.,TGTGCCAGCAATTTGGGGGGGTCAGGTTCACCCCTCCACTTT,CASNLGGSGSPLHF
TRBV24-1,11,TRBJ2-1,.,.,TGTGCCACCAGTGTACAACATGAGCAGTTCTTC,CATSVQHEQFF
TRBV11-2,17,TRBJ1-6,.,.,TGTGCCAGCAGCTTTGGGGGGGGAAGGACAGTAAATTCACCCCTCCACTTT,CASSFGGGRTVNSPLHF
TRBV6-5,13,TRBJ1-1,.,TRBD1,TGTGCCAGCAGCAAAGACAGGGGGGCTGAAGCTTTCTTT,CASSKDRGAEAFF
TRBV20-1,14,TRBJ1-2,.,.,TGCAGTGCTAGTCGGGGGGGGTTTGTTTATGGCTACACCTTC,CSASRGGFVYGYTF
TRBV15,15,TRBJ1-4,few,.,TGTGCCACCAGCAGAAAGACTAGTACTAATGAAAAACTGTTTTTT,CATSRKTSTNEKLFF
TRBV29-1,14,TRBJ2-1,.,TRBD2,TGCAGCGTTCAGCGGGAGGGGGCTTGGAATGAGCAGTTCTTC,CSVQREGAWNEQFF
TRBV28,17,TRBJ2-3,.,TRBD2,TGTGCCAGCAGTTTATTGGGGATAGCGGGGCCGGGGGATACGCAGTATTTT,CASSLLGIAGPGDTQYF
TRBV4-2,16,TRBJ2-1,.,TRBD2,TGTGCCAGCAGCCAAGGGGCTAGCGGGAGAGTGGATGAGCAGTTCTTC,CASSQGASGRVDEQFF
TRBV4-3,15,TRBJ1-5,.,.,TGCGCCAGCAGCCAAGAATGGAGAGGCAATCAGCCCCAGCATTTT,CASSQEWRGNQPQHF
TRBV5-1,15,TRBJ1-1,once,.,TGCGCCAGCAGCTTGGCCAACTCAGGGGACACTGAAGCTTTCTTT,CASSLANSGDTEAFF
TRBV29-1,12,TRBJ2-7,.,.,TGCAGCGCCAGTCTGCAGGGCTATGAGCAGTACTTC,CSASLQGYEQYF
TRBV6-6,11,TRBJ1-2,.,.,TGTGCCAGCAGTTACTTCAATGGCTACACCTTC,CASSYFNGYTF
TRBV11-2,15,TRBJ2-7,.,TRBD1,TGTGCCAGCAGCTTAAAAACAGGGGGTTACCACGAGCAGTACTTC,CASSLKTGGYHEQYF
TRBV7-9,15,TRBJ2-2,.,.,TGTGCCAGCGGTCTTGGGAGTGCGAACACCGGGGAGCTGTTTTTT,CASGLGSANTGELFF
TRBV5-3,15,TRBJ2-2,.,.,TGTGCCAGAAGCTTTAACAGGGCCTTCACCGGGGAGCTGTTTTTT,CARSFNRAFTGELFF